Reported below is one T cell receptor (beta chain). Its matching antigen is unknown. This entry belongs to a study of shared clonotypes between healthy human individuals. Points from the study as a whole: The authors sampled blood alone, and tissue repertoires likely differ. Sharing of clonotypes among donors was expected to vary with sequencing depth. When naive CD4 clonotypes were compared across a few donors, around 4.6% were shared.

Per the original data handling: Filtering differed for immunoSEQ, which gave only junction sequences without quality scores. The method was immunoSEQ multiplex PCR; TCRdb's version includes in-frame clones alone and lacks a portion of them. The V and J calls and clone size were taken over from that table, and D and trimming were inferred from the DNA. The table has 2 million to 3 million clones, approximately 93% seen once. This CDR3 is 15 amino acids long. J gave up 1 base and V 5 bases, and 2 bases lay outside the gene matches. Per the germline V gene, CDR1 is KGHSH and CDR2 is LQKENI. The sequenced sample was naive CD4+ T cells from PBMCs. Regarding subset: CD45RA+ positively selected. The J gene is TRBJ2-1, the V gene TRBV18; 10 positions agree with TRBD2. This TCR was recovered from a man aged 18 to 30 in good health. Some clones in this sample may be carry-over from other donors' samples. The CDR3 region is CASSASGRSYNEQFF. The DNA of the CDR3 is TGTGCCAGCTCAGCTAGCGGGAGATCCTACAATGAGCAGTTCTTC.